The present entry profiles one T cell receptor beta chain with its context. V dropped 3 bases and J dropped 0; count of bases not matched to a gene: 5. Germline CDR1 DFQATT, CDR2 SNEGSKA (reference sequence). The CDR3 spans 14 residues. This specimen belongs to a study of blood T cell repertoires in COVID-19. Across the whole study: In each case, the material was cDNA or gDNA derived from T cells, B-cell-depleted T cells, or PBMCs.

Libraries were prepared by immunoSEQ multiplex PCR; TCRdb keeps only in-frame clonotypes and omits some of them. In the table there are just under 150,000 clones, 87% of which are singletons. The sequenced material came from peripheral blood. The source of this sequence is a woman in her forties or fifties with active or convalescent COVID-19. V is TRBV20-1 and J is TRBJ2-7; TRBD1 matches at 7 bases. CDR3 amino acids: CSASRGTVSYEQYF. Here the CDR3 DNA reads TGCAGTGCTAGTCGTGGGACAGTCTCCTACGAGCAGTACTTC.